These 32 T cell receptor beta chains share one sample of origin, sequenced in a study of blood T cells in healthy people across ages. With a J-beta primer mix and a sample-barcoded 5' primer, a second PCR ran about 6 to 11 cycles. TCRdb passed the 5' RACE reads through MiXCR, listing each CDR3 protein once. The sample records 1.5 million to 2 million distinct CDR3 sequences, 28% being singletons. What was sequenced was blood. The receptors stem from a woman in her thirties in good health.

This clonotype was counted ten times or more. J is TRBJ2-1 and V is TRBV6-6; TRBD1 or TRBD2 may be the D gene (7 bases each). V lost 6 bases, J lost 6 bases, and 12 bases lay in between. The CDR3 has 13 amino acids. CDR1 is MNHNY, CDR2 SVGAGI, per germline (reference sequence). CDR3: CASRGGTVNEQFF. The CDR3 DNA reads TGTGCCAGCAGGGGGGGGACAGTCAATGAGCAGTTCTTC.

This clonotype was counted only a few times. The rearrangement joins TRBV6-5 to TRBJ2-1, with 11 bases identical to TRBD2. This CDR3 has 14 residues. Trimming took 5 bases from V and 6 from J; bases not matched to a gene: 3. Per the germline V gene, CDR1 is MNHEY and CDR2 is SVGAGI. CDR3 coding DNA: TGTGCCAGCAGTGCCGGGACTAGCGGCAATGAGCAGTTCTTC. This codes for CASSAGTSGNEQFF.

The CDR3 loop reads CASSTANGELFF. In DNA, the CDR3 is TGTGCCAGCAGTACGGCGAACGGGGAGCTGTTTTTT. The chain has TRBV6-5 and TRBJ2-2; D call uncertain. V gave up 5 bases and J gave up 7 bases, with 8 bases separating them. This CDR3 region has 12 residues. Germline V gene data show CDR1 as MNHEY and CDR2 as SVGAGI.

This clonotype has just a few counts. The chain is built from TRBV3-1 and TRBJ1-5, with 7 nucleotides matching TRBD1. Trimming took 3 bases from V and 4 from J; bases not matched to a gene: 6. Germline V gene sequence: CDR1 LGHDT, CDR2 YNNKEL (reference sequence). The CDR3 totals 15 residues. As DNA, the CDR3 is TGTGCCAGCAGCCATCGACAGGGACGGAATCAGCCCCAGCATTTT. Translation: CASSHRQGRNQPQHF.

The chain links TRBV18 to TRBJ2-7, with unresolved D. Trimming pared 3 bases from V and 3 bases from J, leaving 9 bases between. This CDR3 comprises 13 residues. The germline V gene has CDR1 KGHSH and CDR2 LQKENI. Here the CDR3 reads CASSPGEYYEQYF. The CDR3 nucleotides are TGTGCCAGCTCACCTGGAGAGTACTACGAGCAGTACTTC.

With regard to this clonotype: A much more abundant neighbour one base away suggests this may be a read error. The genes are TRBV29-1 and TRBJ1-2; D not certain. Trimming left V 4 bases short and J 7 bases short, with 10 bases between. This CDR3 has 11 residues. CDR1 is SQVTM, CDR2 ANQGSEA, per germline. The CDR3 reads CSVVDLCGYTF. In DNA form, the CDR3 reads TGCAGCGTTGTAGACTTATGTGGCTACACCTTC.

In regard to this clonotype: Being one base from a much bigger clone, this may be a read error. V is TRBV11-2 and J is TRBJ2-7; D is unresolved. The germline V gene encodes CDR1 SGHAT and CDR2 FQNNGV. The CDR3 has 11 amino acids. The CDR3 nucleotides are TGTTCCAGCAGCTGGGACTACGAGCAGTACTTC. Its protein is CSSSWDYEQYF.

This clonotype showed up many times. The chain carries TRBV7-2 and TRBJ2-3, with TRBD1 as a possible D gene (6 bases). Germline V gene data show CDR1 as SGHTA and CDR2 as FQGNSA. V was cut by 3 bases and J by 4 bases, with 11 bases left in between. The CDR3 totals 14 residues. Written as DNA, the CDR3 is TGTGCCAGCAGCTTGGGGGCTTCCCCAGATACGCAGTATTTT. Amino acids: CASSLGASPDTQYF. Drawing the rest from reference TRBV7-2 and TRBJ2-3, the complete variable domain is GAGVSQSPSNKVTEKGKDVELRCDPISGHTALYWYRQSLGQGLEFLIYFQGNSAPDKSGLPSDRFSAERTGGSVSTLTIQRTQQEDSAVYLCASSLGASPDTQYFGPGTRLTVL.

Written as DNA, the CDR3 is TGCAGTGCCCCTAGCGGGAGCCACAATGAGCAGTACTTC. Residues: CSAPSGSHNEQYF. The chain has TRBV20-1 and TRBJ2-1; 10 nucleotides match TRBD2. The last part of the DNA fits TRBJ2-7 better; the J call may be wrong. The CDR3 loop spans 13 amino acids. Germline CDR1 reads DFQATT; CDR2 reads SNEGSKA (reference sequence).

This clonotype has just a few counts. The V and J genes are TRBV6-1 and TRBJ2-1; the D gene could be TRBD1 or TRBD2 (5 bases each). Deletions cut 6 bases from V and 2 bases from J, with 20 bases between. Per the germline V gene, CDR1 is MNHNS and CDR2 is SASEGT. This CDR3 spans 17 amino acids. DNA of the CDR3: TGTGCCAGCAGCTCCGCCGGTGGGGGAATCGCCTACAATGAGCAGTTCTTC. Translating gives CASSSAGGGIAYNEQFF.

This clonotype was seen a few times. CDR3 nucleotide sequence: TGTGCCACCAGCAAGACACAACTTAGCAATCAGCCCCAGCATTTT. Encoded protein: CATSKTQLSNQPQHF. The rearrangement joins TRBV15 to TRBJ1-5; D is uncertain. The CDR3 covers 15 residues. Germline CDR1 reads LNHNV; CDR2 reads YYDKDF (reference sequence). The V gene lost 4 bases and the J gene lost 0 bases, with 10 bases spanning the gap.

The V call is TRBV11-2, the J call TRBJ2-5; a weak D match, TRBD1 (6 bases). Trimming pared 0 bases from V and 4 bases from J, leaving 12 bases between. The CDR3 length is 15 residues. Germline lookup yields CDR1 SGHAT and CDR2 FQNNGV. The CDR3 sequence: CASSLDLSGVETQYF. The CDR3 DNA reads as TGTGCCAGCAGCTTAGACCTCTCAGGGGTAGAGACCCAGTACTTC.

This clonotype was counted a single time. The rearrangement joins TRBV6-2 or TRBV6-3 to TRBJ2-2; D unresolved. The germline gives CDR1 MNHEY, CDR2 SVGEGT. V was shortened by 0 bases and J by 8 bases, with 7 bases between the two germline ends. This CDR3 has 13 residues. The CDR3 loop reads CASSYSARGELFF. CDR3 sequence (DNA): TGTGCCAGCAGTTACTCCGCCAGAGGGGAGCTGTTTTTT.

This rearrangement joins TRBV20-1 to TRBJ1-1; D unclear. Deletions cut 2 bases from V and 10 bases from J, with 11 bases between. The CDR3 loop spans 11 amino acids. Germline-derived CDR1 and CDR2 are DFQATT and SNEGSKA (reference sequence). CDR3 sequence: CSARSAAGAFF. The DNA for the CDR3 is TGCAGTGCTAGAAGCGCGGCGGGAGCTTTCTTT.

Only a few counts were recorded for this clonotype. The V and J genes are TRBV20-1 and TRBJ2-7; TRBD1 aligns across 9 bases. Germline-derived CDR1 and CDR2 are DFQATT and SNEGSKA (reference sequence). This CDR3 is 14 amino acids long. The J segment lost 7 bases and the V segment lost 0 bases, leaving 7 bases of the junction unmatched. In DNA, the CDR3 is TGCAGTGCTAGAGATCGTACAGGGGGCCGGGAGCAGTACTTC. Amino acids: CSARDRTGGREQYF.

This clonotype was observed a handful of times. The chain couples TRBV20-1 to TRBJ2-1; 11 positions agree with TRBD2. V lost 1 base to trimming and J lost 2 bases; unmatched junction nucleotides: 4. Germline loops: CDR1 DFQATT, CDR2 SNEGSKA (reference sequence). This CDR3 is built from 16 residues. The CDR3 DNA reads as TGCAGTGCTAGAGTCTTGACTAGCGGGACCTACAATGAGCAGTTCTTC. Encoded protein: CSARVLTSGTYNEQFF.

In its sample, this clonotype was seen a few times. The chain recombines TRBV24-1 with TRBJ2-1; possibly TRBD2 for D (5 bases). Germline values: CDR1 KGHDR, CDR2 SFDVKD. Trimming shortened V by 6 bases and J by 2 bases, and 7 bases separated the two germline ends. CDR3 size: 13 residues. The CDR3 spells CATSSGAYNEQFF. For the CDR3, the DNA is TGTGCCACCAGTTCCGGGGCCTACAATGAGCAGTTCTTC.

A note on this clonotype: Possible read error: a much larger clone is one base away. This sequence joins TRBV13 and TRBJ1-2; 7 nucleotides align to TRBD1. The CDR3 length is 13 residues. CDR1 PRHDT and CDR2 FYEKMQ come from the germline V gene (reference sequence). The CDR3 DNA sequence: TGTGCCAGCGGCTTAGGAGGGGGCGGTGGCTACACCTTC. It specifies CASGLGGGGGYTF. The entire variable domain, with the rest obtained from reference TRBV13 and TRBJ1-2, is as follows: AAGVIQSPRHLIKEKRETATLKCYPIPRHDTVYWYQQGPGQDPQFLISFYEKMQSDKGSIPDRFSAQQFSDYHSELNMSSLELGDSALYFCASGLGGGGGYTFGSGTRLTVV.

The chain links TRBV5-1 to TRBJ2-5, with 7 bases lining up with TRBD2. The CDR3 extends over 17 amino acids. Trimming removed 4 bases from V and 2 bases from J; junction bases left unmatched: 14. The germline V gene encodes CDR1 SGHRS and CDR2 YFSETQ. The CDR3 DNA is TGCGCCAGCAGCCCCCAGTCGGGGTCCGGGGGGCAAGAGACCCAGTACTTC. The encoded protein is CASSPQSGSGGQETQYF.

In its sample, this clonotype was seen a few times. The genes are TRBV5-1 and TRBJ1-6, with TRBD1 as a possible D gene (5 bases). Trimming stripped 3 bases from V and 10 bases from J, with 14 bases between. Germline CDR1 reads SGHRS; CDR2 reads YFSETQ. The CDR3 contains 14 residues. CDR3 nucleotide sequence: TGCGCCAGCAGCTGGGGTGATGGGGACTCACCCCTCCACTTT. The encoded protein is CASSWGDGDSPLHF.

This clonotype appeared many times. V usage is TRBV7-9 and J usage is TRBJ2-5, with D possibly being TRBD1 (7 bases). Germline V gives CDR1 SEHNR, CDR2 FQNEAQ (reference sequence). The CDR3 consists of 13 residues. V lost 7 bases, J lost 4 bases, and 13 bases lay in between. CDR3 loop: CASTRGAGETQYF. CDR3 nucleotide sequence: TGTGCCAGCACCAGGGGGGCGGGAGAGACCCAGTACTTC. The full variable domain, its missing parts supplied by reference TRBV7-9 and TRBJ2-5, is DTGVSQNPRHKITKRGQNVTFRCDPISEHNRLYWYRQTLGQGPEFLTYFQNEAQLEKSRLLSDRFSAERPKGSFSTLEIQRTEQGDSAMYLCASTRGAGETQYFGPGTRLLVL.

This clonotype was observed many times. The gene calls are TRBV10-1 and TRBJ2-7, with D possibly matching TRBD2 (6 bases). Between the trimmed V and J ends, which lost 6 bases and 7 bases, there was a span of 16 bases. The CDR3 loop spans 13 amino acids. Germline V gene sequence: CDR1 WNHNN, CDR2 SYGVQD (reference sequence). CDR3 protein: CASSPSGGHEQYF. CDR3 DNA: TGCGCCAGCAGCCCTTCCGGAGGGCATGAGCAGTACTTC.

V and J are TRBV5-1 and TRBJ2-3; D remains ambiguous. The ends were cut back, 0 bases at V and 1 base at J, with 12 bases in the middle. The CDR3 is 16 residues long. Germline lookup yields CDR1 SGHRS and CDR2 YFSETQ. DNA for the CDR3: TGCGCCAGCAGCTTGGCCGGTCTGTTGGGCACAGATACGCAGTATTTT. Translating it yields CASSLAGLLGTDTQYF.

Only one count was recorded for this clonotype. V usage is TRBV5-1 and J usage is TRBJ2-3, with D possibly matching TRBD2 (6 bases). This CDR3 contains 17 residues. The germline gives CDR1 SGHRS, CDR2 YFSETQ. The V end lost 7 bases, the J end lost 1 base, and 22 bases lay between the germline ends. The CDR3 reads CASVLSFRTSRTDTQYF. The DNA for the CDR3 is TGCGCCAGCGTGCTGTCATTTCGTACTAGCCGCACAGATACGCAGTATTTT. Variable domain in full (rest from reference TRBV5-1 and TRBJ2-3): KAGVTQTPRYLIKTRGQQVTLSCSPISGHRSVSWYQQTPGQGLQFLFEYFSETQRNKGNFPGRFSGRQFSNSRSEMNVSTLELGDSALYLCASVLSFRTSRTDTQYFGPGTRLTVL.

In this sample, this clonotype turned up a few times. The V gene is TRBV29-1, the J gene TRBJ2-6, with D unclear. Trimming cost V 7 bases and J 0 bases, with 16 bases left between them. CDR3 length: 16 residues. Germline V gene data show CDR1 as SQVTM and CDR2 as ANQGSEA. The CDR3 nucleotides read TGCAGCGCGAATATCCACCCTGACTCTGGGGCCAACGTCCTGACTTTC. Protein sequence: CSANIHPDSGANVLTF.

V and J are TRBV4-3 and TRBJ1-1; no clear D gene. V lost 1 base, J lost 1 base, and 7 bases lay in between. Germline V gives CDR1 LGHNA, CDR2 YSLEER. The length of the CDR3 is 14 residues. CDR3 bases: TGCGCCAGCAGCCAAGCCCAGACGAACACTGAAGCTTTCTTT. It codes for CASSQAQTNTEAFF.

In regard to this clonotype: Possible read error: a much larger clone is one base away. The chain combines TRBV29-1 with TRBJ2-1; D not resolved. The germline CDR1 and CDR2 sequences are SQVTM and ANQGSEA. CDR3 length: 13 residues. CDR3 in DNA: TGCAGCGGGGTCTCGGGCTTAGGGAATGGGCAGTTCTTC. This codes for CSGVSGLGNGQFF.

The rearrangement uses TRBV28 and TRBJ2-7; D not certain. The V and J ends lost 7 bases and 6 bases respectively, with 10 bases between them. The CDR3 contains 11 residues. Germline values: CDR1 MDHEN, CDR2 SYDVKM. The CDR3 region has the DNA TGTGCCAGCACACAGTCGTCCGAGCAGTACTTC. Its translation: CASTQSSEQYF. The whole variable domain, filled in from reference TRBV28 and TRBJ2-7, reads DVKVTQSSRYLVKRTGEKVFLECVQDMDHENMFWYRQDPGLGLRLIYFSYDVKMKEKGDIPEGYSVSREKKERFSLILESASTNQTSMYLCASTQSSEQYFGPGTRLTVT.

The rearrangement uses TRBV11-2 and TRBJ2-1; 12 nucleotides line up with TRBD2. Germline V CDR1 and CDR2: SGHAT, FQNNGV. The CDR3 has 17 residues. J was trimmed by 4 bases and V by 5 bases; bases with no gene match: 9. The CDR3 sequence is CASSLRLAGVMYNEQFF. In nucleotides, the CDR3 is TGTGCCAGCAGCCTACGACTAGCGGGAGTGATGTACAATGAGCAGTTCTTC.

Only a few counts were recorded for this clonotype. The chain employs TRBV6-5 and TRBJ2-1; TRBD2 is a possible D gene (6 bases). The V and J ends lost 2 bases and 9 bases respectively, with 14 bases between them. The CDR3 is made up of 14 amino acids. CDR1 and CDR2 (germline): MNHEY, SVGAGI. The CDR3 DNA reads TGTGCCAGCAGTTACGAAGCGGGTCTGGGTGAGCAGTTCTTC. Protein: CASSYEAGLGEQFF.

V gene TRBV24-1 combines with J gene TRBJ2-3; the D is unclear. This CDR3 region has 13 residues. With 5 bases removed from V and 0 bases from J, the gap between germline ends came to 5 bases. Germline assignment: CDR1 KGHDR and CDR2 SFDVKD. DNA of the CDR3: TGTGCCACCAGTGGTCCTAGCACAGATACGCAGTATTTT. Residues: CATSGPSTDTQYF.

Regarding this clonotype: The junction and the germline gene differ at one end; a read error may be behind it. The gene calls are TRBV6-5 and TRBJ2-7, with D possibly matching TRBD1 (6 bases). This CDR3 is 15 amino acids long. CDR1 MNHEY and CDR2 SVGAGI come from the germline V gene. This CDR3 is CANSSTQGIGYEQYF. CDR3 nucleotides: TGTGCCAACAGTTCTACCCAGGGGATTGGTTACGAGCAGTACTTC.